These 30 T cell receptor beta chains were all obtained from the same sample, sequenced in a study of T cell responses to AZD1222 COVID-19 vaccine. Clones were read by immunoSEQ multiplex PCR, and TCRdb kept only the in-frame ones, dropping some. Of 150,000 to 200,000 clones in the sample, roughly 87% were seen once. Sequenced material: peripheral blood, taken 28 days after the second AZD1222 dose. The receptors were gathered from an adult who received the AZD1222 COVID-19 vaccine.

This chain joins TRBV28 and TRBJ1-4; D remains ambiguous. V shed 4 bases and J shed 8 bases, with 8 bases lying between them. The CDR3 length is 12 residues. Germline values: CDR1 MDHEN, CDR2 SYDVKM. CDR3 region: CASSSTREKLFF. The CDR3 DNA sequence: TGTGCCAGCAGTTCAACGCGAGAAAAACTGTTTTTT.

The chain combines TRBV3-1 (or the pseudogene TRBV3-2) with TRBJ2-1; 7 bases match TRBD2. The V and J ends lost 3 bases and 6 bases, in that order; junction bases with no gene match: 5. The germline CDR1 and CDR2 sequences are LGHDT and YNNKEL (reference sequence). The CDR3 spans 14 residues. The CDR3 nucleotides are TGTGCCAGCAGCCAGTCCTCGGGGGGCAATGAGCAGTTCTTC. It translates to CASSQSSGGNEQFF.

This chain joins TRBV3-1 (or the pseudogene TRBV3-2) and TRBJ2-5; D is perhaps TRBD2 (5 bases). The CDR3 has 14 amino acids. Germline lookup yields CDR1 LGHDT and CDR2 YNNKEL (reference sequence). Trimming left V 1 base short and J 3 bases short, with 9 bases between. CDR3 region: CASSQGLREETQYF. CDR3 bases: TGTGCCAGCAGCCAAGGTTTGCGGGAAGAGACCCAGTACTTC.

The chain is built from TRBV11-2 and TRBJ1-1; D call uncertain. This CDR3 has 12 amino acids. Trimming pared 0 bases from V and 3 bases from J, leaving 2 bases between. The germline V gene has CDR1 SGHAT and CDR2 FQNNGV. CDR3 nucleotides: TGTGCCAGCAGCTTAGAATACACTGAAGCTTTCTTT. Its protein is CASSLEYTEAFF.

In this sample, this clone turned up once. The rearrangement uses TRBV27 and TRBJ1-5, with D unclear. Germline CDR1 reads MNHEY; CDR2 reads SMNVEV (reference sequence). The CDR3 runs 13 residues. The V end lost 2 bases, the J end lost 1 base, and 3 bases lay between the germline ends. The DNA of the CDR3 is TGTGCCAGCAGTTTAAGAAGCAATCAGCCCCAGCATTTT. It encodes CASSLRSNQPQHF.

CDR3: CASSLGAQETQYF. The DNA of the CDR3 is TGTGCCAGCAGTCTAGGGGCCCAAGAGACCCAGTACTTC. The V and J genes are TRBV27 and TRBJ2-5, with D possibly matching TRBD1 (5 bases). V was cut by 5 bases and J by 1 base, with 8 bases left in between. CDR3 length equals 13 residues. Looked up from germline, CDR1 is MNHEY and CDR2 is SMNVEV (reference sequence).

This clone appeared a single time. The rearrangement uses TRBV5-6 and TRBJ1-1; D is possibly TRBD1 (5 bases). CDR3 size: 12 residues. Germline assignment: CDR1 SGHDT and CDR2 YYEEEE. V was trimmed by 4 bases and J by 11 bases, leaving 15 bases between them. The CDR3 here is CASSRGTPRAFF. As DNA, the CDR3 is TGTGCCAGCAGCCGAGGGACCCCCAGGGCTTTCTTT.

The chain is built from TRBV5-1 and TRBJ1-2; D not resolved. V lost 0 bases to trimming and J lost 3 bases, with 9 bases between them. Germline lookup yields CDR1 SGHRS and CDR2 YFSETQ. The CDR3 is 14 residues long. CDR3 sequence reads: CASSLGGYDYGYTF. CDR3 nucleotide sequence: TGCGCCAGCAGCTTGGGCGGATATGACTATGGCTACACCTTC.

V and J are TRBV18 and TRBJ1-5, with a tentative D call TRBD1 (6 bases). The germline V gene encodes CDR1 KGHSH and CDR2 LQKENI. Between the trimmed V and J ends, which lost 0 bases and 4 bases, there was a span of 7 bases. The CDR3 length is 14 residues. The CDR3 DNA reads as TGTGCCAGCTCACCACCAGGGGGGAATCAGCCCCAGCATTTT. Encoded protein: CASSPPGGNQPQHF.

The rearrangement joins TRBV19 to TRBJ2-3; no clear D. This CDR3 contains 13 residues. V was shortened by 2 bases and J by 6 bases, with 9 bases between the two germline ends. Germline-derived CDR1 and CDR2 are LNHDA and SQIVND (reference sequence). The CDR3 sequence is CASSISPPDTQYF. In DNA form, the CDR3 reads TGTGCCAGTAGTATATCACCGCCGGATACGCAGTATTTT.

This clone was observed once. This chain connects TRBV10-2 to TRBJ1-6; tentatively, D is TRBD1 (5 bases). V was clipped by 4 bases and J by 2 bases, with 12 bases between them. This CDR3 comprises 16 residues. CDR1 is WSHSY, CDR2 SAAADI, per germline. This CDR3 reads CASSGLGVAYNSPLHF. CDR3 coding DNA: TGCGCCAGCAGTGGGCTAGGGGTCGCCTATAATTCACCCCTCCACTTT.

This chain connects TRBV30 to TRBJ2-1; 10 bases are a match to TRBD2. J lost 3 bases, V lost 3 bases, and 11 bases had no gene match. This CDR3 contains 17 residues. CDR1 and CDR2 (germline): GTSNPN, SVGIG (reference sequence). This CDR3 is CAWSVKTGTSDYNEQFF. The CDR3 nucleotides read TGTGCCTGGAGCGTTAAGACCGGGACTAGCGACTACAATGAGCAGTTCTTC.

The V and J genes are TRBV7-2 and TRBJ1-1; D gene uncertain. The CDR3 spans 17 residues. Trimming left V 0 bases short and J 1 base short, with 15 bases between. Germline V CDR1 and CDR2: SGHTA, FQGNSA. Here the CDR3 DNA reads TGTGCCAGCAGCTTAGCAGGAAAAACATGGGGGAACACTGAAGCTTTCTTT. This translates into CASSLAGKTWGNTEAFF.

The chain has TRBV3-1 (or the pseudogene TRBV3-2) and TRBJ1-2; D may be TRBD1 (6 bases). The ends were cut back, 4 bases at V and 2 bases at J, with 17 bases in the middle. From germline, CDR1 is LGHDT and CDR2 YNNKEL (reference sequence). This CDR3 is 16 amino acids long. The CDR3: CASSLGSRGINYGYTF. The CDR3 bases are TGTGCCAGCAGCCTGGGGTCCAGGGGCATAAACTATGGCTACACCTTC.

The V call is TRBV7-9, the J call TRBJ2-3; D is uncertain. The CDR3 covers 14 residues. Germline loops: CDR1 SEHNR, CDR2 FQNEAQ (reference sequence). The V gene lost 5 bases and the J gene lost 4 bases, with 13 bases spanning the gap. The CDR3 DNA reads TGTGCCAGCAGCCCTCCCGTCCGGGCAGATACGCAGTATTTT. It specifies CASSPPVRADTQYF.

The rearrangement joins TRBV11-2 to TRBJ2-7; 12 nucleotides line up with TRBD1. The germline gives CDR1 SGHAT, CDR2 FQNNGV. The junction had 8 bases not matched to a gene; V was cut back by 8 bases and J by 0 bases. CDR3 length: 16 amino acids. The CDR3 DNA reads TGTGCCAGCCGGGACAGGGGGCCAGACGGCTCCTACGAGCAGTACTTC. The encoded protein is CASRDRGPDGSYEQYF.

This clone has a handful of counts. This rearrangement joins TRBV7-9 to TRBJ2-7; 8 bases match TRBD1. Unmatched junction bases numbered 13, after V lost 5 bases and J lost 4 bases. This CDR3 comprises 16 residues. CDR1 and CDR2 (germline): SEHNR, FQNEAQ (reference sequence). CDR3 coding DNA: TGTGCCAGCAGCCCGGAAATCAACAGGGGGGTGTACGAGCAGTACTTC. Amino acids: CASSPEINRGVYEQYF.

The CDR3 DNA reads as TGTGCCAGCAGCGTTGGACAGGCAAATGCGGAGCCCCAGCATTTT. This codes for CASSVGQANAEPQHF. This rearrangement joins TRBV7-9 to TRBJ1-5; 7 bases align to TRBD1. With 5 bases clipped from V and 8 bases from J, the junction kept 12 bases outside the gene matches. Per the germline V gene, CDR1 is SEHNR and CDR2 is FQNEAQ (reference sequence). The CDR3 consists of 15 residues.

This chain uses TRBV5-4 with TRBJ2-7, with D maybe TRBD1 (5 bases). V lost 0 bases and J lost 0, with 10 bases in between. Germline values: CDR1 SGHNT, CDR2 YYREEE (reference sequence). The CDR3 is 15 residues long. CDR3 coding DNA: TGTGCCAGCAGCTTGGACAGGCAAAGCTCCTACGAGCAGTACTTC. Its protein is CASSLDRQSSYEQYF.

For the CDR3, the DNA is TGTGCCAGCAGCAAAGGCGGAGAGGATAGCAATCAGCCCCAGCATTTT. Translation gives CASSKGGEDSNQPQHF. This rearrangement joins TRBV21-1 to TRBJ1-5. TRBV21-1 is a known pseudogene. The CDR3 loop spans 16 amino acids.

This chain joins TRBV9 and TRBJ1-3; tentatively, D is TRBD1 (6 bases). Trimming shortened V by 2 bases and J by 1 base, and 13 bases separated the two germline ends. CDR3 length: 16 residues. Germline assignment: CDR1 SGDLS and CDR2 YYNGEE. The chain's CDR3 is CASSVNRGGSGNTIYF. For the CDR3, the DNA is TGTGCCAGCAGCGTTAATAGAGGGGGATCTGGAAACACCATATATTTT.

The J gene is TRBJ2-7, the V gene TRBV25-1; D unclear. The CDR3 sequence is 17 residues long. With 4 bases removed from V and 3 bases from J, the gap between germline ends came to 22 bases. The germline gives CDR1 MGHDK, CDR2 SYGVNS. The CDR3 loop is CASSGPSPSLSDYEQYF. The CDR3 nucleotides read TGTGCCAGCAGTGGACCGTCCCCGTCACTAAGCGACTACGAGCAGTACTTC.

The gene calls are TRBV25-1 and TRBJ2-2; 9 bases map to TRBD1. Trimming removed 7 bases from V and 5 bases from J; junction bases left unmatched: 5. Germline CDR1 is MGHDK and CDR2 is SYGVNS. This CDR3 has 14 residues. Here the CDR3 reads CASNPDRGTGELFF. CDR3 nucleotide sequence: TGTGCCAGCAACCCGGACAGGGGAACCGGGGAGCTGTTTTTT.

The rearrangement uses TRBV10-1 and TRBJ2-1, with 13 bases lining up with TRBD2. There are 18 residues in the CDR3. V lost 5 bases to trimming and J lost 0 bases; unmatched junction nucleotides: 7. Per germline, CDR1 WNHNN and CDR2 SYGVQD (reference sequence). The CDR3: CASSRTSGGPSSYNEQFF. The CDR3, as DNA: TGCGCCAGCAGTCGGACTAGCGGGGGCCCTAGCTCCTACAATGAGCAGTTCTTC.

The chain recombines TRBV19 with TRBJ1-5, with TRBD1 as a possible D gene (6 bases). V shed 3 bases and J shed 7 bases, with 16 bases lying between them. Germline V gene data show CDR1 as LNHDA and CDR2 as SQIVND (reference sequence). The CDR3 extends over 15 amino acids. CDR3 DNA: TGTGCCAGTAGTATCTCCCAGGGGAAGAACCAGCCCCAGCATTTT. Protein sequence: CASSISQGKNQPQHF. The full variable domain, its missing parts supplied by reference TRBV19 and TRBJ1-5, is DGGITQSPKYLFRKEGQNVTLSCEQNLNHDAMYWYRQDPGQGLRLIYYSQIVNDFQKGDIAEGYSVSREKKESFPLTVTSAQKNPTAFYLCASSISQGKNQPQHFGDGTRLSIL.

This chain joins TRBV2 and TRBJ2-7, with D tentatively TRBD1 (5 bases). Germline-derived CDR1 and CDR2 are SNHLY and FYNNEI. V was trimmed by 1 base and J by 2 bases, leaving 9 bases between them. CDR3 size: 14 residues. The CDR3, as DNA: TGTGCCAGCAGTGAAGGGACACTGGCCTACGAGCAGTACTTC. This gives the protein CASSEGTLAYEQYF. The full variable domain, with the rest looked up from reference TRBV2 and TRBJ2-7, is EPEVTQTPSHQVTQMGQEVILRCVPISNHLYFYWYRQILGQKVEFLVSFYNNEISEKSEIFDDQFSVERPDGSNFTLKIRSTKLEDSAMYFCASSEGTLAYEQYFGPGTRLTVT.

V gene TRBV3-1 (or the pseudogene TRBV3-2) combines with J gene TRBJ1-2; unclear D gene. The CDR3 runs 11 residues. Trimming cost V 6 bases and J 5 bases, with 7 bases left between them. Germline lookup yields CDR1 LGHDT and CDR2 YNNKEL (reference sequence). As DNA, the CDR3 is TGTGCCAGCAGTACGGGGTATGGCTACACCTTC. Its translation: CASSTGYGYTF.

V gene TRBV29-1 combines with J gene TRBJ1-2, with 12 nucleotides matching TRBD1. CDR1 and CDR2 from the germline V gene are SQVTM and ANQGSEA. Trimming took 5 bases from V and 7 from J; bases not matched to a gene: 8. The CDR3 loop spans 14 amino acids. CDR3 sequence: CSVKEGQGAGGYTF. The CDR3 DNA reads TGCAGCGTTAAGGAGGGACAGGGGGCAGGTGGCTACACCTTC.

The CDR3 region is CASSQTRLADNEQFF. The CDR3 nucleotides are TGCGCCAGCAGCCAAACGCGACTAGCGGACAATGAGCAGTTCTTC. This chain connects TRBV4-1 to TRBJ2-1; 9 bases agree with TRBD2. The V gene's germline CDR1 is MGHRA and CDR2 YSYEKL. V lost 2 bases and J lost 5; bases outside the gene matches: 4. The CDR3 is made up of 15 amino acids.

The chain carries TRBV30 and TRBJ1-2; 8 nucleotides match TRBD1. CDR1 and CDR2 (germline): GTSNPN, SVGIG (reference sequence). The CDR3 has 13 residues. With V trimmed by 3 bases and J by 8 bases, 8 bases remained unmatched. DNA for the CDR3: TGTGCCTGGAGCTCAGGGGGCGCGAGGGGCTACACCTTC. As protein: CAWSSGGARGYTF.